This T cell receptor beta chain was sequenced during a study of blood T cell repertoires in COVID-19. Study information: COVID-19 samples from acute and convalescent phases originated in the United States, Italy and Spain. T cells, B-cell-depleted T cells, or PBMCs supplied cDNA or gDNA.

As handled by the study authors: Amplifying reference gene primers gave estimates of nucleated cell counts. Sequenced by immunoSEQ multiplex PCR; TCRdb stores in-frame clones only, minus some. Clone size and the V and J calls come from that table; the DNA yielded D and trimming. The repertoire holds 250,000 to 300,000 clones, around four fifths seen once, with 4.6% in the top ten. This clone was detected a few times. The sample has other DNA sequences that encode this CDR3 too. Germline values: CDR1 LGHNA, CDR2 YNFKEQ. The CDR3 totals 15 residues. V was pared by 1 base and J by 0 bases, with 10 bases between.

The rearrangement joins TRBV4-2 to TRBJ2-7; D possibly corresponds to TRBD2 (7 bases). The receptor was derived from a man in his sixties who had recovered from COVID-19. Material for sequencing was peripheral blood. CDR3 region: CASSQAGGNSYEQYF. As DNA, the CDR3 is TGTGCCAGCAGCCAAGCGGGGGGCAACTCCTACGAGCAGTACTTC.